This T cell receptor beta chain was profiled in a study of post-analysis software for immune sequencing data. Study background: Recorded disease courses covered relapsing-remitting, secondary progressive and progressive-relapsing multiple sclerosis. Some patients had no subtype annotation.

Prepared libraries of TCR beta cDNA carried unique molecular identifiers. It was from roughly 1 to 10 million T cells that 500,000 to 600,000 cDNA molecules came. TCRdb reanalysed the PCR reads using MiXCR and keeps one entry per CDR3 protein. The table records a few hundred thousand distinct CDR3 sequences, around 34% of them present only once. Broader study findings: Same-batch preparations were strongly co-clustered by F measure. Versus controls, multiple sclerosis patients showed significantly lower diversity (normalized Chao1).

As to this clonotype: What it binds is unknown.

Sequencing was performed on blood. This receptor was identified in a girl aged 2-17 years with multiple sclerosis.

Here the CDR3 reads CASSPSGGAGEQFF. DNA of the CDR3: TGTGCCAGCAGTCCCAGCGGGGGGGCGGGTGAGCAGTTCTTC. This chain connects TRBV12-3 or TRBV12-4 to TRBJ2-1, with 10 bases lining up with TRBD2. The V and J ends lost 5 bases and 9 bases, in that order; junction bases with no gene match: 7. The CDR3 runs 14 residues.